Each of the 19 T cell receptor beta chains below was sequenced from the same sample in a study of OX40 agonist ivuxolimab in advanced cancers. Repertoires were generated with immunoSEQ multiplex PCR, while TCRdb's copy carries only in-frame clones and drops some. The table has tens of thousands of clones, roughly 80% seen once; the top ten hold 3% to 4%. The material sequenced was CD4+ or CD8+ T cells sorted from blood, taken in a trial of the OX40 agonist ivuxolimab. These receptor sequences come from an adult with an advanced solid tumor such as melanoma, head and neck, liver or kidney cancer.

The chain links TRBV18 to TRBJ2-7; no clear D gene. This CDR3 comprises 15 residues. CDR1 and CDR2 (germline): KGHSH, LQKENI. V was shortened by 2 bases and J by 3 bases, with 14 bases between the two germline ends. The CDR3, as DNA: TGTGCCAGCTCACCAGATTTGGGCAGTATCTACGAGCAGTACTTC. Translating it yields CASSPDLGSIYEQYF.

The genes are TRBV2 and TRBJ1-2; 8 bases agree with TRBD1. V lost 5 bases and J lost 9; bases outside the gene matches: 11. Germline V gene data show CDR1 as SNHLY and CDR2 as FYNNEI. The CDR3 sequence is 14 residues long. The DNA for the CDR3 is TGTGCCAGCAGTCTGGAAAGGACAGGGTCCCGCTACACCTTC. Amino acids: CASSLERTGSRYTF. Combining the CDR3 with reference TRBV2 and TRBJ1-2 gives the whole variable domain EPEVTQTPSHQVTQMGQEVILRCVPISNHLYFYWYRQILGQKVEFLVSFYNNEISEKSEIFDDQFSVERPDGSNFTLKIRSTKLEDSAMYFCASSLERTGSRYTFGSGTRLTVV.

The genes are TRBV7-2 and TRBJ2-7; 9 nucleotides agree with TRBD2. This CDR3 is 18 amino acids long. CDR1 is SGHTA and CDR2 is FQGNSA in the germline V gene. V was clipped by 7 bases and J by 3 bases; unmatched bases: 19. CDR3 bases: TGTGCCAGCACCTCTCTAGCCGTCGGGCGGGGGGGCTTCTACGAGCAGTACTTC. Amino acid sequence: CASTSLAVGRGGFYEQYF.

This chain connects TRBV7-3 to TRBJ1-6; a possible D gene is TRBD1 (5 bases). CDR3 length: 13 residues. CDR1 is SGHTA, CDR2 FQGTGA, per germline. V lost 4 bases, J lost 8 bases, and 9 bases lay in between. The CDR3: CASSSQGDSPLHF. CDR3 DNA: TGTGCCAGCAGCTCGCAGGGAGATTCACCCCTCCACTTT.

There are a few counts of this clone. The rearrangement uses TRBV6-6 and TRBJ1-3; the D is unclear. Trimming removed 6 bases from V and 2 bases from J, with 11 bases in between. The germline gives CDR1 MNHNY, CDR2 SVGAGI (reference sequence). This CDR3 contains 14 residues. The CDR3 loop reads CASSLATAGNTIYF. The CDR3 nucleotides read TGTGCCAGCAGCCTCGCTACCGCTGGAAACACCATATATTTT.

The V call is TRBV11-1, the J call TRBJ1-4, with 8 bases lining up with TRBD1. The CDR3 sequence is 15 residues long. Trimming at V came to 5 bases and at J to 5 bases, leaving 7 bases not matched to a gene. Germline V gene sequence: CDR1 SGHAT, CDR2 FQDESV (reference sequence). The CDR3 spells CASSPGDRTNEKLFF. CDR3 DNA sequence: TGTGCCAGCAGCCCGGGGGACAGGACCAATGAAAAACTGTTTTTT.

The chain joins TRBV7-8 to TRBJ1-1; 9 nucleotides match TRBD1. V was clipped by 7 bases and J by 1 base; unmatched bases: 10. In germline, CDR1 is SGHVS, CDR2 FQNEAQ. This CDR3 comprises 16 residues. CDR3 nucleotide sequence: TGTGCCAGCACCCCTTACAGGGGGCCGTCGAACACTGAAGCTTTCTTT. Its protein product is CASTPYRGPSNTEAFF.

This clone was detected only once. The J gene is TRBJ2-5, the V gene TRBV7-3; D gene ambiguous. CDR1 and CDR2 from the germline V gene are SGHTA and FQGTGA. The germline V and J ends were trimmed by 0 bases and 1 base, with 9 bases remaining between them. There are 15 residues in the CDR3. The CDR3 loop reads CASSLTGRSQETQYF. CDR3 bases: TGTGCCAGCAGCTTAACTGGCAGGTCCCAAGAGACCCAGTACTTC.

This rearrangement joins TRBV7-6 to TRBJ1-5; D may be TRBD1 (6 bases). Trimming took 1 base from V and 4 from J, leaving 17 bases between them. This CDR3 spans 17 amino acids. CDR1 is SGHVS and CDR2 is FNYEAQ in the germline V gene. DNA of the CDR3: TGTGCCAGCAGCTTAGTATCGGTGGCAGGGGTAAATCAGCCCCAGCATTTT. This sequence encodes CASSLVSVAGVNQPQHF. Based on the CDR3 plus reference TRBV7-6 and TRBJ1-5, the full variable domain is GAGVSQSPRYKVTKRGQDVALRCDPISGHVSLYWYRQALGQGPEFLTYFNYEAQQDKSGLPNDRFSAERPEGSISTLTIQRTEQRDSAMYRCASSLVSVAGVNQPQHFGDGTRLSIL.

The V call is TRBV7-2, the J call TRBJ2-3; 8 nucleotides agree with TRBD2. J gave up 2 bases and V 5 bases, and 15 bases lay outside the gene matches. Germline V CDR1 and CDR2: SGHTA, FQGNSA. The CDR3 length is 18 residues. The CDR3, as DNA: TGTGCCAGCAGCCCGGGGCCCTTGCGGGGGGCCCACACAGATACGCAGTATTTT. Translated: CASSPGPLRGAHTDTQYF.

This clone was seen a single time. This sequence joins TRBV9 and TRBJ2-2, with D unresolved. Germline lookup yields CDR1 SGDLS and CDR2 YYNGEE. This CDR3 is built from 15 residues. Between the trimmed V and J ends, which lost 4 bases and 1 base, there was a span of 11 bases. The CDR3 reads CASSPVAGNTGELFF. The CDR3 DNA follows: TGTGCCAGCAGCCCGGTGGCAGGGAACACCGGGGAGCTGTTTTTT.

The chain links TRBV11-3 to TRBJ2-7, with D uncertain. V was cut by 1 base and J by 3 bases, with 10 bases left in between. The germline CDR1 and CDR2 sequences are SGHNT and YENEEA. The CDR3 consists of 14 residues. The CDR3 reads CASSLVPESYEQYF. DNA for the CDR3: TGTGCCAGCAGCTTAGTTCCTGAGAGCTACGAGCAGTACTTC. Filled out from reference TRBV11-3 and TRBJ2-7, the complete variable domain reads EAGVVQSPRYKIIEKKQPVAFWCNPISGHNTLYWYLQNLGQGPELLIRYENEEAVDDSQLPKDRFSAERLKGVDSTLKIQPAELGDSAVYLCASSLVPESYEQYFGPGTRLTVT.

This chain connects TRBV7-9 to TRBJ1-2; D uncertain. The V gene lost 4 bases and the J gene lost 2 bases, with 11 bases spanning the gap. CDR3 length: 14 amino acids. CDR1 and CDR2 from the germline V gene are SEHNR and FQNEAQ (reference sequence). Here the CDR3 reads CASSSRVLNYGYTF. For the CDR3, the DNA is TGTGCCAGCAGCTCTCGGGTACTCAACTATGGCTACACCTTC.

This clone has a single count. The chain joins TRBV6-5 to TRBJ2-5; 9 bases agree with TRBD1. With 6 bases clipped from V and 2 bases from J, the junction kept 7 bases outside the gene matches. This CDR3 is 15 amino acids long. Germline-derived CDR1 and CDR2 are MNHEY and SVGAGI. As DNA, the CDR3 is TGTGCCAGCAGCTCTCCGGGACAGGGACAAGAGACCCAGTACTTC. Translated, it gives CASSSPGQGQETQYF.

The DNA of the CDR3 is TGTGCCAGCAGCGTAGATGGCAGGGGGGTCTACGAGCAGTACTTC. Residues: CASSVDGRGVYEQYF. V is TRBV9 and J is TRBJ2-7; TRBD1 might be the D (7 bases). Germline-derived CDR1 and CDR2 are SGDLS and YYNGEE. Trimming took 0 bases from V and 3 from J, leaving 13 bases between them. The CDR3 has 15 residues.

The gene calls are TRBV28 and TRBJ2-2; no clear D gene. Trimming removed 5 bases from V and 4 bases from J, with 14 bases in between. Looked up from germline, CDR1 is MDHEN and CDR2 is SYDVKM. The CDR3 is made up of 15 amino acids. CDR3 in DNA: TGTGCCAGCAGTCACCCTGGGGATCTCACCGGGGAGCTGTTTTTT. Protein: CASSHPGDLTGELFF.

The chain combines TRBV27 with TRBJ2-3; 9 bases match TRBD1. Germline CDR1 MNHEY, CDR2 SMNVEV (reference sequence). This CDR3 comprises 18 residues. Losses at the gene ends were 2 bases for V and 0 bases for J; bases not matched to a gene: 9. CDR3 in DNA: TGTGCCAGCAGTTTAACCGTCTGGGACAGGGCTAGCACAGATACGCAGTATTTT. It specifies CASSLTVWDRASTDTQYF.

The rearrangement links TRBV4-1 to TRBJ1-5, with 7 bases fitting TRBD1. The junction had 9 bases not matched to a gene; V was cut back by 3 bases and J by 7 bases. CDR3 length: 15 amino acids. Germline CDR1 MGHRA, CDR2 YSYEKL. The CDR3, as DNA: TGCGCCAGCAGCCAGAACGACAGGGATCGGCAGCCCCAGCATTTT. Translated, it gives CASSQNDRDRQPQHF.

The V call is TRBV29-1, the J call TRBJ1-5; no reliable D call. With 6 bases removed from V and 1 base from J, the gap between germline ends came to 10 bases. The germline gives CDR1 SQVTM, CDR2 ANQGSEA. The CDR3 length is 13 residues. The CDR3 DNA reads TGCAGCGTCCTCGAGGAGAGCAATCAGCCCCAGCATTTT. Translating gives CSVLEESNQPQHF.